The 2 T cell receptor beta chains reported below all come from one sample, sequenced in a study of T-cell reconstitution after alpha-beta-depleted transplantation in children. Using unique molecular identifiers, the investigators prepared the TCRbeta library. A single record per CDR3 protein comes from TCRdb applying MiXCR to the PCR reads. The sample records around 440,000 distinct CDR3 sequences, roughly 15% being singletons. Here the sequenced sample was PBMCs, mostly from graft donor cells, taken 360 days after TCRalphabeta/CD19-depleted stem cell transplant. These receptors all come from a boy younger than two who had a stem cell transplant for Wiskott-Aldrich syndrome, so the T cells may come from the graft donor.

The chain links TRBV5-1 to TRBJ2-7; TRBD1 agrees at 7 bases. The CDR3 runs 14 residues. CDR1 and CDR2 (germline): SGHRS, YFSETQ. V was clipped by 4 bases and J by 5 bases; unmatched bases: 9. The CDR3 spells CASSMRQGRHEQYF. CDR3 nucleotide sequence: TGCGCCAGCAGCATGAGACAGGGTCGGCACGAGCAGTACTTC.

This clonotype was counted a few times. The chain employs TRBV5-1 and TRBJ1-5; possibly TRBD1 for D (6 bases). The V end was cut by 4 bases, the J end by 3 bases, with 11 bases between. Germline assignment: CDR1 SGHRS and CDR2 YFSETQ. The CDR3 is 14 amino acids. The CDR3: CASSPTGNNQPQHF. The CDR3, as DNA: TGCGCCAGCAGCCCGACAGGTAACAATCAGCCCCAGCATTTT.